This is a list of T cell receptor beta chains from one sample in a study of regulatory T cells in long-lasting Graves disease. TCRdb reprocessed the multiplex PCR reads via MiXCR and lists one record per CDR3 protein. The data show over 500,000 distinct CDR3 sequences, with 16% seen just once and 15% to 20% held by the top ten. The same specimen was also included in a second study, on T cells in Graves' hyperthyroidism and ophthalmopathy.

Source: peripheral blood mononuclear cells (PBMCs), taken at new diagnosis, from a patient treated with antithyroid drugs. The receptors come from a woman in her twenties or thirties with Graves disease. CDR3s include the opening cysteine and the closing phenylalanine or tryptophan. Fields, in order: CDR3 protein, CDR3 DNA, V gene, clone size, J gene, D gene. D genes are given only for firm matches. Only part of the rows carry a size: once, few, many, or a class if the clone is expanded.

cdr3_aa: CASSYPPGTGGRDTQYF
cdr3_nt: TGTGCCAGCAGTTACCCTCCCGGGACAGGGGGCAGAGATACGCAGTATTTT
v_call: TRBV6-2/TRBV6-3
clone_size: few
j_call: TRBJ2-3
d_call: TRBD1

cdr3_aa: CASSLSGWFNEQFF
cdr3_nt: TGTGCCAGCAGCTTAAGCGGTTGGTTCAATGAGCAGTTCTTC
v_call: TRBV7-2
clone_size: NA
j_call: TRBJ2-1
d_call: NA

cdr3_aa: CASSLLGPGGSYEQYF
cdr3_nt: TGTGCCAGCAGTTTACTGGGACCAGGGGGCTCCTACGAGCAGTACTTC
v_call: TRBV12-3/TRBV12-4
clone_size: many
j_call: TRBJ2-7
d_call: TRBD1

cdr3_aa: CSVDRGRVEGYTF
cdr3_nt: TGCAGCGTTGACAGGGGGCGAGTCGAAGGCTACACCTTC
v_call: TRBV29-1
clone_size: many
j_call: TRBJ1-2
d_call: TRBD1

cdr3_aa: CASRRNLADTQYF
cdr3_nt: TGTGCCAGCAGGCGAAACCTTGCAGATACGCAGTATTTT
v_call: TRBV6-1
clone_size: NA
j_call: TRBJ2-3
d_call: NA

cdr3_aa: CASSQEVSGVRPNTGELFF
cdr3_nt: TGCGCCAGCAGCCAAGAAGTTAGTGGTGTCAGACCGAACACCGGGGAGCTGTTTTTT
v_call: TRBV4-1
clone_size: NA
j_call: TRBJ2-2
d_call: NA

cdr3_aa: CASSSLLAVNEKLFF
cdr3_nt: TGTGCCAGCAGCTCCCTGTTGGCAGTAAATGAAAAACTGTTTTTT
v_call: TRBV7-9
clone_size: few
j_call: TRBJ1-4
d_call: NA

cdr3_aa: CSVSDHREQFF
cdr3_nt: TGCAGCGTTTCCGACCACCGTGAGCAGTTCTTC
v_call: TRBV29-1
clone_size: once
j_call: TRBJ2-1
d_call: NA

cdr3_aa: CASSPRTGGARETQYF
cdr3_nt: TGTGCCAGCAGTCCACGGACAGGGGGCGCGAGGGAGACCCAGTACTTC
v_call: TRBV27
clone_size: many
j_call: TRBJ2-5
d_call: TRBD1

cdr3_aa: CASSLGVGPQHF
cdr3_nt: TGTGCCAGCAGCCTCGGGGTGGGGCCCCAGCATTTT
v_call: TRBV7-9
clone_size: many
j_call: TRBJ1-5
d_call: NA

cdr3_aa: CAWRTGEKLFF
cdr3_nt: TGTGCCTGGAGGACAGGGGAAAAACTGTTTTTT
v_call: TRBV30
clone_size: NA
j_call: TRBJ1-4
d_call: TRBD1

cdr3_aa: CASSRAGGNHNEQFF
cdr3_nt: TGTGCCAGCAGCCGTGCGGGCGGGAACCACAATGAGCAGTTCTTC
v_call: TRBV6-1
clone_size: many
j_call: TRBJ2-1
d_call: NA

cdr3_aa: CASSKDTLRSGYTF
cdr3_nt: TGTGCCAGCAGTAAGGACACCTTAAGGTCGGGCTACACCTTC
v_call: TRBV25-1
clone_size: NA
j_call: TRBJ1-2
d_call: NA

cdr3_aa: CASSVQGAGETQYF
cdr3_nt: TGTGCCAGCAGCGTACAGGGGGCCGGGGAGACCCAGTACTTC
v_call: TRBV9
clone_size: NA
j_call: TRBJ2-5
d_call: TRBD1

cdr3_aa: CASSWGAGANVLTF
cdr3_nt: TGTGCCAGCAGCTGGGGGGCAGGGGCCAACGTCCTGACTTTC
v_call: TRBV7-3
clone_size: NA
j_call: TRBJ2-6
d_call: NA

cdr3_aa: CASSSLRDLAYEQYF
cdr3_nt: TGTGCCAGCAGTTCCCTACGAGACTTGGCCTACGAGCAGTACTTC
v_call: TRBV6-2/TRBV6-3
clone_size: NA
j_call: TRBJ2-7
d_call: NA

cdr3_aa: CASSLDTPPRGTQYF
cdr3_nt: TGTGCCAGCAGCTTAGACACCCCTCCCAGGGGGACCCAGTACTTC
v_call: TRBV11-2
clone_size: many
j_call: TRBJ2-5
d_call: NA

cdr3_aa: CASSSRRMRVLWETQYF
cdr3_nt: TGTGCCAGCAGCTCCCGAAGAATGAGGGTGCTCTGGGAGACCCAGTACTTC
v_call: TRBV7-2
clone_size: many
j_call: TRBJ2-5
d_call: NA

cdr3_aa: CASSLEQGSTEAFF
cdr3_nt: TGTGCCAGCAGCTTGGAACAGGGAAGCACTGAAGCTTTCTTT
v_call: TRBV7-2
clone_size: many
j_call: TRBJ1-1
d_call: NA

cdr3_aa: CASSLSGRGRDTQYF
cdr3_nt: TGTGCCAGCAGCCTTAGCGGGAGAGGGAGAGATACGCAGTATTTT
v_call: TRBV27
clone_size: many
j_call: TRBJ2-3
d_call: TRBD2

cdr3_aa: CASSHADRYNEQFF
cdr3_nt: TGTGCCAGCAGCCACGCGGACAGGTACAATGAGCAGTTCTTC
v_call: TRBV6-1
clone_size: many
j_call: TRBJ2-1
d_call: TRBD1

cdr3_aa: CASAPPGRANYGYTF
cdr3_nt: TGTGCCAGCGCTCCCCCGGGAAGGGCGAACTATGGCTACACCTTC
v_call: TRBV28
clone_size: NA
j_call: TRBJ1-2
d_call: NA

cdr3_aa: CASSFSGTNSNQPQHF
cdr3_nt: TGTGCCAGCAGTTTTTCCGGGACGAATAGCAATCAGCCCCAGCATTTT
v_call: TRBV6-5
clone_size: many
j_call: TRBJ1-5
d_call: NA

cdr3_aa: CASRGGQSDQPQHF
cdr3_nt: TGTGCCAGCAGGGGGGGACAGTCGGATCAGCCCCAGCATTTT
v_call: TRBV28
clone_size: many
j_call: TRBJ1-5
d_call: TRBD1

cdr3_aa: CASSPWTSGTGELFF
cdr3_nt: TGTGCCAGCAGCCCCTGGACTAGCGGGACCGGGGAGCTGTTTTTT
v_call: TRBV7-2
clone_size: many
j_call: TRBJ2-2
d_call: TRBD2

cdr3_aa: CASSFHGGLAKNIQYF
cdr3_nt: TGTGCCAGCAGTTTTCATGGTGGCTTAGCCAAAAACATTCAGTACTTC
v_call: TRBV28
clone_size: many
j_call: TRBJ2-4
d_call: NA

cdr3_aa: CSLGTGNYEQYF
cdr3_nt: TGCAGCCTAGGGACAGGAAATTACGAGCAGTACTTC
v_call: TRBV20-1
clone_size: NA
j_call: TRBJ2-7
d_call: TRBD1

cdr3_aa: CASSLSAGWYEQYF
cdr3_nt: TGTGCCAGCAGTTTATCGGCGGGATGGTACGAGCAGTACTTC
v_call: TRBV27
clone_size: many
j_call: TRBJ2-7
d_call: NA

cdr3_aa: CASSLGPALEANVLTF
cdr3_nt: TGTGCCAGCAGTTTAGGCCCCGCTCTTGAGGCCAACGTCCTGACTTTC
v_call: TRBV12-3/TRBV12-4
clone_size: many
j_call: TRBJ2-6
d_call: NA

cdr3_aa: CASSMIVQEQFF
cdr3_nt: TGTGCCAGTAGTATGATCGTGCAGGAGCAGTTCTTC
v_call: TRBV19
clone_size: NA
j_call: TRBJ2-1
d_call: NA

cdr3_aa: CASSRRRAGDTQYF
cdr3_nt: TGTGCCAGCAGCCGACGGCGGGCAGGAGATACGCAGTATTTT
v_call: TRBV3-1
clone_size: many
j_call: TRBJ2-3
d_call: NA

cdr3_aa: CASSFAGQGPYEQYF
cdr3_nt: TGTGCCAGCAGCTTTGCGGGACAGGGCCCCTACGAGCAGTACTTC
v_call: TRBV5-4
clone_size: NA
j_call: TRBJ2-7
d_call: TRBD1

cdr3_aa: CASSWAFNQPQHF
cdr3_nt: TGTGCCAGCAGTTGGGCCTTCAATCAGCCCCAGCATTTT
v_call: TRBV6-2/TRBV6-3
clone_size: many
j_call: TRBJ1-5
d_call: NA

cdr3_aa: CASSTRTLQAEDTEAFF
cdr3_nt: TGTGCCAGCAGTACGCGAACCCTACAGGCGGAGGACACTGAAGCTTTCTTT
v_call: TRBV27
clone_size: many
j_call: TRBJ1-1
d_call: NA

cdr3_aa: CASRNQENSPLHF
cdr3_nt: TGTGCCAGCAGGAACCAGGAAAATTCACCCCTCCACTTT
v_call: TRBV2
clone_size: NA
j_call: TRBJ1-6
d_call: NA

cdr3_aa: CASSNSRLADYYEQYF
cdr3_nt: TGTGCCAGCAGTAACAGCCGACTAGCCGATTACTACGAGCAGTACTTC
v_call: TRBV6-1
clone_size: many
j_call: TRBJ2-7
d_call: TRBD2

cdr3_aa: CASSSDRTNGGYTF
cdr3_nt: TGTGCCAGCAGTTCCGACCGTACGAACGGTGGCTACACCTTC
v_call: TRBV27
clone_size: NA
j_call: TRBJ1-2
d_call: NA

cdr3_aa: CASIGRERNTGELFF
cdr3_nt: TGTGCCAGTATCGGGCGGGAGAGGAACACCGGGGAGCTGTTTTTT
v_call: TRBV19
clone_size: few
j_call: TRBJ2-2
d_call: TRBD2

cdr3_aa: CASSSGTVDTDTQYF
cdr3_nt: TGTGCCAGCAGTTCCGGGACCGTAGACACAGATACGCAGTATTTT
v_call: TRBV27
clone_size: few
j_call: TRBJ2-3
d_call: NA

cdr3_aa: CASSQVGLAGGITSRFF
cdr3_nt: TGTGCCAGCAGCCAAGTGGGACTAGCGGGAGGCATCACATCCCGGTTCTTC
v_call: TRBV14
clone_size: few
j_call: TRBJ2-1
d_call: TRBD2

cdr3_aa: CASSFNPVGGGAYEQYF
cdr3_nt: TGTGCCAGCAGCTTTAATCCCGTTGGGGGAGGGGCCTACGAGCAGTACTTC
v_call: TRBV7-8
clone_size: many
j_call: TRBJ2-7
d_call: TRBD2